A selection of T cell receptor beta chains follows, all from one sample in a study of cytomegalovirus exposure and HLA in healthy donors. Assay: immunoSEQ multiplex PCR; the TCRdb copy retains only in-frame clones and omits some. Among about 160,000 clones listed, roughly 83% were seen once. The sequencing input was PBMCs. These receptors originate from a woman in her late teens or twenties in good health and CMV-seronegative. CDR3s include the opening cysteine and the closing phenylalanine or tryptophan. The D gene is left open where the match is weak.

J gene: TRBJ1-2; D gene: NA; V gene: TRBV14; CDR3 protein: CASSQMSNYGYTF; CDR3 DNA: TGTGCCAGCAGCCAAATGAGTAACTATGGCTACACCTTC
J gene: TRBJ1-2; D gene: TRBD1; V gene: TRBV7-9; CDR3 protein: CASSSAGTEYGYTF; CDR3 DNA: TGTGCCAGCAGCTCCGCCGGGACAGAGTATGGCTACACCTTC
J gene: TRBJ2-3; D gene: NA; V gene: TRBV9; CDR3 protein: CASSSGTLTSTDTQYF; CDR3 DNA: TGTGCCAGCAGCTCCGGGACACTTACTAGCACAGATACGCAGTATTTT
J gene: TRBJ2-5; D gene: NA; V gene: TRBV5-1; CDR3 protein: CASSLTGSGVFRETQYF; CDR3 DNA: TGCGCCAGCAGCTTGACAGGGTCTGGCGTTTTCCGGGAGACCCAGTACTTC
J gene: TRBJ1-3; D gene: TRBD1; V gene: TRBV28; CDR3 protein: CASSLSDRGHNTIYF; CDR3 DNA: TGTGCCAGCAGTTTATCTGACAGGGGGCACAACACCATATATTTT
J gene: TRBJ1-1; D gene: TRBD1; V gene: TRBV6-5; CDR3 protein: CASRGTGTGITEAFF; CDR3 DNA: TGTGCCAGCAGGGGGACCGGGACAGGGATCACTGAAGCTTTCTTT
J gene: TRBJ2-7; D gene: TRBD1; V gene: TRBV2; CDR3 protein: CATKEDRAYEQYF; CDR3 DNA: TGTGCCACAAAAGAGGACAGGGCCTACGAGCAGTACTTC
J gene: TRBJ2-6; D gene: NA; V gene: TRBV6-5; CDR3 protein: CASSYSEEANVLTF; CDR3 DNA: TGTGCCAGCAGTTACTCAGAGGAGGCCAACGTCCTGACTTTC
J gene: TRBJ1-2; D gene: NA; V gene: TRBV28; CDR3 protein: CASSSVPGGYTF; CDR3 DNA: TGTGCCAGCAGTTCCGTCCCGGGGGGCTACACCTTC
J gene: TRBJ2-3; D gene: NA; V gene: TRBV2; CDR3 protein: CASRGTGSRGEGWYF; CDR3 DNA: TGTGCCAGCAGAGGAACCGGGTCCCGGGGAGAGGGATGGTATTTT
J gene: TRBJ1-2; D gene: NA; V gene: TRBV4-1; CDR3 protein: CASSQESVNYGYTF; CDR3 DNA: TGCGCCAGCAGCCAAGAGAGTGTGAACTATGGCTACACCTTC